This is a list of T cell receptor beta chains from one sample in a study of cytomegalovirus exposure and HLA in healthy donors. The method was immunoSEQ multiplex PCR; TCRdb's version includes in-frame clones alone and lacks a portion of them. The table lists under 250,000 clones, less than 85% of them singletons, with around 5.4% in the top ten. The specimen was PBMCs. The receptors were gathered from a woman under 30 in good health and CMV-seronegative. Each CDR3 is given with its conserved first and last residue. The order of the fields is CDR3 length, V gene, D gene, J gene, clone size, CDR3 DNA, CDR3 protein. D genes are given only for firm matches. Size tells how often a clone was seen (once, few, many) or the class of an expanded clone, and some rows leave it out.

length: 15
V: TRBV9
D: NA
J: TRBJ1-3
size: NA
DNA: TGTGCCAGCAGCCTCCAGGACTCCTCTGGAAACACCATATATTTT
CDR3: CASSLQDSSGNTIYF

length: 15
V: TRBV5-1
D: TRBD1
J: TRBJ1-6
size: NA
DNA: TGCGCCAGCAGCCCAGGGACAGGGGTAGGATCACCCCTCCACTTT
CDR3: CASSPGTGVGSPLHF

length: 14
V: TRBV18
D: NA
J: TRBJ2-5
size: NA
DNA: TGTGCCAGCTCACCACTCGCCAAGGGAGAGACCCAGTACTTC
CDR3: CASSPLAKGETQYF

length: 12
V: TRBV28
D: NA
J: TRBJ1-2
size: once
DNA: TGTGCCAGTAACCAGGGGAGCTATGGCTACACCTTC
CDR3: CASNQGSYGYTF

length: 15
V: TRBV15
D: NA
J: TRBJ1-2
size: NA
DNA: TGTGCCACCAGCACTCCGGTGGAGGGCTTGTTAGGCTACACCTTC
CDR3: CATSTPVEGLLGYTF

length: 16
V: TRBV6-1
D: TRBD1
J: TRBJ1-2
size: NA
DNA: TGTGCCAGCAGTGAAGCAGGGGACAGGCTAAAGGGCGGCTACACCTTC
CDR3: CASSEAGDRLKGGYTF

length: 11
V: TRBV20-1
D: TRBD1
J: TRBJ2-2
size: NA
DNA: TGCAGTGCAACGGACAGGGGGGAGCTGTTTTTT
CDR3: CSATDRGELFF

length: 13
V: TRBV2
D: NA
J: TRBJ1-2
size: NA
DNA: TGTGCCAGCAGTCCGGGGGGGGCTGATGGCTACACCTTC
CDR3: CASSPGGADGYTF

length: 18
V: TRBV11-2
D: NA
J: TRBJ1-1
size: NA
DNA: TGTGCCAGCAGCTTAGGTGAAGTCGGCACAGTCATGAACACTGAAGCTTTCTTT
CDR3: CASSLGEVGTVMNTEAFF

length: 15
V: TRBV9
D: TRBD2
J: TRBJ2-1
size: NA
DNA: TGTGCCAGCAGCGTAGATGGGACTAGGTCCAATGAGCAGTTCTTC
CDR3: CASSVDGTRSNEQFF

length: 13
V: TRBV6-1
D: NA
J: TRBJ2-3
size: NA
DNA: TGTGCCAGCAGTGGATACTCTATAGATACGCAGTATTTT
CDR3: CASSGYSIDTQYF

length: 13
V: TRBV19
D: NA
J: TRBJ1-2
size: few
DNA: TGTGCCAGTTCCGGGACGGACTATTATGGCTACACCTTC
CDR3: CASSGTDYYGYTF

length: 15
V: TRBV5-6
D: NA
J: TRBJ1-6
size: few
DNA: TGTGCCAGCAGCTTGGTGGGGATCGGTAATTCACCCCTCCACTTT
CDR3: CASSLVGIGNSPLHF

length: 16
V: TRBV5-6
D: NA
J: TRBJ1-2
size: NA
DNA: TGTGCCAGCAGCTTGAAAGGCAGGCGGAATAGCTATGGCTACACCTTC
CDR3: CASSLKGRRNSYGYTF

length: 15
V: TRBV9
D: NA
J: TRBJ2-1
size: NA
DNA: TGTGCCAGCAGCGTTTCGCCGGGAGTTGGTAATGAGCAGTTCTTC
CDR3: CASSVSPGVGNEQFF

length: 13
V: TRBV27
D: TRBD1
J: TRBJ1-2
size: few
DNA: TGTGCCAGCAGTCCCCAGGGGGAGTATGGCTACACCTTC
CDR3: CASSPQGEYGYTF

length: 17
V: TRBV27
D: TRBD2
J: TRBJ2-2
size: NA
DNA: TGTGCCAGCAGTTTAACTAGCGGGAGGGCTAGGACCGGGGAGCTGTTTTTT
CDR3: CASSLTSGRARTGELFF